Included here is one TCR beta chain sequence, with context. The identical CDR3 is also encoded by other nucleotide sequences in the sample. Germline CDR1 and CDR2: SGHAT and FQNNGV. The CDR3 is 14 amino acids. V lost 5 bases and J 0 bases, leaving 11 bases between the germline ends. This sample is drawn from a study of cytomegalovirus exposure and HLA in healthy donors. This PCR relied on a set of 60 Vbeta primers and 13 Jbeta primers. Generated by immunoSEQ multiplex PCR, the TCRdb table keeps only in-frame clones and is missing some. The sample includes 95,000 to 150,000 clones, over 75% of them seen just once.

The rearrangement joins TRBV11-2 to TRBJ2-7, with D possibly matching TRBD2 (5 bases). The sample consisted of PBMCs. This sequence was found in a human donor in good health. The CDR3 here is CASSQGLISYEQYF. Written as DNA, the CDR3 is TGTGCCAGCAGCCAAGGACTGATCTCCTACGAGCAGTACTTC. The full variable domain, completed using reference TRBV11-2 and TRBJ2-7, is EAGVAQSPRYKIIEKRQSVAFWCNPISGHATLYWYQQILGQGPKLLIQFQNNGVVDDSQLPKDRFSAERLKGVDSTLKIQPAKLEDSAVYLCASSQGLISYEQYFGPGTRLTVT.